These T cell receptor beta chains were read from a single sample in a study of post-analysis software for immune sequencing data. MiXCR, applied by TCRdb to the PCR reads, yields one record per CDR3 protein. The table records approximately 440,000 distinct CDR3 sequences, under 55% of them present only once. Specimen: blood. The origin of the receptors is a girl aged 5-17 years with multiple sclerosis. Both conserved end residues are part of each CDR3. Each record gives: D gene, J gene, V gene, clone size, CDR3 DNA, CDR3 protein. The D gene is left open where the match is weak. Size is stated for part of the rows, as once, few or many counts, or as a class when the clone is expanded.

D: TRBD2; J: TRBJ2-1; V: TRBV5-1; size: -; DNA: TGCGCCAGCAGCTTGAGGCTAGCGGGAGTGGGGACCTACAATGAGCAGTTCTTC; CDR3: CASSLRLAGVGTYNEQFF
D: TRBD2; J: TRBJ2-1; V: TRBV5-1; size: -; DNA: TGCGCCAGCAGCTTGGAGGTAGCGGGAGTGGGTAATGAGCAGTTCTTC; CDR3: CASSLEVAGVGNEQFF
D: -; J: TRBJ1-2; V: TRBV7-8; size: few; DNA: TGTGCCAGCAGCTTAGGGATAGGAGTCTATGGCTACACCTTC; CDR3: CASSLGIGVYGYTF
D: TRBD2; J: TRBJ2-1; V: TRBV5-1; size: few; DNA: TGCGCCAGCAGCCCAATCATAACTAGCGGGAGGGGCAATGAGCAGTTCTTC; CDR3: CASSPIITSGRGNEQFF
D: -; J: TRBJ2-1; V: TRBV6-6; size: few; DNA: TGTGCCAGCAGTTACTCTGCGTCTGAGCAGTTCTTC; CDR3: CASSYSASEQFF
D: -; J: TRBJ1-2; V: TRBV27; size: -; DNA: TGTGCCAGCAGAAAGACCCCGGGACAAATGGATGGCTACACCTTC; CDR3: CASRKTPGQMDGYTF
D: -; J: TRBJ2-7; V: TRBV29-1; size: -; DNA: TGCAGCGTCAAAGGGACCGCAGCGAACTACGAGCAGTACTTC; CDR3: CSVKGTAANYEQYF
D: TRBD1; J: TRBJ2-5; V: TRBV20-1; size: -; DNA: TGCAGTGCTAGAGATCTGTGGGACAGAATCCAAGAGACCCAGTACTTC; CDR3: CSARDLWDRIQETQYF
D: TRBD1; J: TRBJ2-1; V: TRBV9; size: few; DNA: TGTGCCAGCAGCGCAACAGGGGGCGCGGGCTACAATGAGCAGTTCTTC; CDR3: CASSATGGAGYNEQFF
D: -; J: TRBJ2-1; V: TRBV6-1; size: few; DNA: TGTGCCAGCACATCGGCGGGAGTAGGGGGAGATGAGCAGTTCTTC; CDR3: CASTSAGVGGDEQFF
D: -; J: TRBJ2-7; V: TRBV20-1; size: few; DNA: TGCAGTGCCTACAGGGACGAGCAGTACTTC; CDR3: CSAYRDEQYF
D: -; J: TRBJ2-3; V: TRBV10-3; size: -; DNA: TGTGCCATTGGGTTATCTGGGGGAGAACGCTCAGATACGCAGTATTTT; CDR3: CAIGLSGGERSDTQYF
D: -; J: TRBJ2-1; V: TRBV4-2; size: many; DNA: TGTGCCAGCAGCCAAGATTATGCTAGGTGGGGATACAATGAGCAGTTCTTC; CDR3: CASSQDYARWGYNEQFF
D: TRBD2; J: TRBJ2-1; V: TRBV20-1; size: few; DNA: TGCAGTGCTAGAACGTTGGGGACGCCACGCGGGGGTGAGCAGTTCTTC; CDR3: CSARTLGTPRGGEQFF
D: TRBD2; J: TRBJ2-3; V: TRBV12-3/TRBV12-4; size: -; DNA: TGTGCCAGCGGGCGGGAGGGAGATACGCAGTATTTT; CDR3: CASGREGDTQYF
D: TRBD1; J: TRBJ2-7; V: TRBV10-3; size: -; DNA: TGTGCCATCAGCCTGAGGGACAGGGGATACGAGCAGTACTTC; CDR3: CAISLRDRGYEQYF
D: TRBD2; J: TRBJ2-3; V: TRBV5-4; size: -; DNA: TGTGCCACCAGGACTAGCGGGATATCCACAGATACGCAGTATTTT; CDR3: CATRTSGISTDTQYF
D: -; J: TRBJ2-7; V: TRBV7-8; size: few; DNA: TGTGCCAGCATGCCTCTTGAGGACTCCTACGAGCAGTACTTC; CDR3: CASMPLEDSYEQYF
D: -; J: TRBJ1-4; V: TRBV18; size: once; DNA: TGTGCCAGCTCAGGGGCATCGGATAATGAAAAACTGTTTTTT; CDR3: CASSGASDNEKLFF
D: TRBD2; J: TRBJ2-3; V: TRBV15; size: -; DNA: TGTGCCACCACTACTAGCGGGAGACCCACAGATACGCAGTATTTT; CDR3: CATTTSGRPTDTQYF
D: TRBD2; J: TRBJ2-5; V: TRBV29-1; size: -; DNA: TGCAGCGTTGCGAGCGGGAGTGAGTGGTTTGAGCAGTACTTC; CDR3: CSVASGSEWFEQYF
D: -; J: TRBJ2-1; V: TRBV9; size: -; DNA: TGTGCCAGCAGCGTAGGGTCCAGAGCCTACAATGAGCAGTTCTTC; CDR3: CASSVGSRAYNEQFF